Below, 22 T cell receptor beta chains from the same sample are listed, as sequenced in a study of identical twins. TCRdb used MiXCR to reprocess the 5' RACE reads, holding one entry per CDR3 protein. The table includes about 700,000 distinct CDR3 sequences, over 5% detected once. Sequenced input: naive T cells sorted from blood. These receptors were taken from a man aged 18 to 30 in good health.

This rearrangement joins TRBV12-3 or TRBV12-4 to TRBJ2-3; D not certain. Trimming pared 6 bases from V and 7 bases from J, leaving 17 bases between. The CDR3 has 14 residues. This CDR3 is CASSPRTLGYTQYF. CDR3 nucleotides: TGTGCCAGCAGCCCAAGGACCCTTGGGTATACGCAGTATTTT.

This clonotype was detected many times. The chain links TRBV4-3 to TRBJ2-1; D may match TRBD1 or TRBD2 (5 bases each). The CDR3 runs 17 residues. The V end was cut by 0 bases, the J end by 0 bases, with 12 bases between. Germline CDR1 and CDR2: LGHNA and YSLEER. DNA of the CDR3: TGCGCCAGCAGCCAAGATAGGGGTGGGAGCTCCTACAATGAGCAGTTCTTC. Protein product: CASSQDRGGSSYNEQFF.

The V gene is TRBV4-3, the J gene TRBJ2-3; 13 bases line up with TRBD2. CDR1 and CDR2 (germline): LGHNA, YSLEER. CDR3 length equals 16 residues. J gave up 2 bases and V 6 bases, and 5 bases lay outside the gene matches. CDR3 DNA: TGCGCCAGCAGACGCGGGACTAGCGGGAACACAGATACGCAGTATTTT. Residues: CASRRGTSGNTDTQYF.

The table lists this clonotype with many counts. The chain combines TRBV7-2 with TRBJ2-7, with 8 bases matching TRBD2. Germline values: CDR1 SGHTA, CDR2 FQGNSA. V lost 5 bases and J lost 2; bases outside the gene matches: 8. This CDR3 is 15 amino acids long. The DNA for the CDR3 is TGTGCCAGCAGCCCGGGACTAGTTGGGACCTACGAGCAGTACTTC. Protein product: CASSPGLVGTYEQYF.

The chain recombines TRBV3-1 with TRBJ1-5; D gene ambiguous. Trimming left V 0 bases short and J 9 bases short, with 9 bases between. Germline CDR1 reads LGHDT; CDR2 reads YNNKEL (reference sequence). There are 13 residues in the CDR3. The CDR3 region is CASSQERVGPQHF. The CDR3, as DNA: TGTGCCAGCAGCCAAGAAAGGGTCGGGCCCCAGCATTTT.

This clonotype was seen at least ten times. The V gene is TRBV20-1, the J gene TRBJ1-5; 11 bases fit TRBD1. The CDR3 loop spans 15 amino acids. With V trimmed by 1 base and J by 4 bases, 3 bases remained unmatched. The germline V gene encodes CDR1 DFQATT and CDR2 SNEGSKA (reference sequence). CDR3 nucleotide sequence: TGCAGTGCTAGAGGGGGGACAGGGGGAAATCAGCCCCAGCATTTT. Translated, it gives CSARGGTGGNQPQHF.

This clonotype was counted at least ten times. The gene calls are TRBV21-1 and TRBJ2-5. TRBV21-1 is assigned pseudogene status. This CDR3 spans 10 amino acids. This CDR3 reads CASVGMAQYF. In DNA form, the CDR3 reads TGTGCCAGCGTGGGGATGGCCCAGTACTTC.

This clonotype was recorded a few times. The CDR3, as DNA: TGCAGTGTTTTCCGGGACACCAATGAGCAGTTCTTC. Amino acids: CSVFRDTNEQFF. The rearrangement joins TRBV20-1 to TRBJ2-1; possible D gene TRBD1, 6 bases. The CDR3 extends over 12 amino acids. The V end lost 7 bases, the J end lost 6 bases, and 13 bases lay between the germline ends. CDR1 and CDR2 (germline): DFQATT, SNEGSKA (reference sequence).

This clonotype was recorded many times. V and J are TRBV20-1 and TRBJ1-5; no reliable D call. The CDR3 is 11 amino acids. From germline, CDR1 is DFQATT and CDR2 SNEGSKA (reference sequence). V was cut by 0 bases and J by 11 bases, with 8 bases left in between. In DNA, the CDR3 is TGCAGTGCTAGAGATCTGGAGGCCCAGCATTTT. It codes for CSARDLEAQHF.

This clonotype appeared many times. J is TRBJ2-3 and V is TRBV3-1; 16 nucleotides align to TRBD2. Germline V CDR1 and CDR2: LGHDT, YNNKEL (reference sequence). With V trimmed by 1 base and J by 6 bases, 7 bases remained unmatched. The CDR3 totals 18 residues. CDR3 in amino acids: CASSQGPGTSGRVDTQYF. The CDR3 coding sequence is TGTGCCAGCAGCCAAGGACCCGGGACTAGCGGGAGGGTGGATACGCAGTATTTT.

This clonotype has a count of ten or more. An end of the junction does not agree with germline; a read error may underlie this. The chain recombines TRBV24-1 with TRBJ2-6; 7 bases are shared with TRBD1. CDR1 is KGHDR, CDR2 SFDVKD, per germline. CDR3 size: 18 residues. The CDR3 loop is CATSDRGQVNSGANVLTF. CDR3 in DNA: TGTGCCACCAGTGATCGAGGACAGGTTAACTCTGGTGCCAACGTCCTGACTTTC.

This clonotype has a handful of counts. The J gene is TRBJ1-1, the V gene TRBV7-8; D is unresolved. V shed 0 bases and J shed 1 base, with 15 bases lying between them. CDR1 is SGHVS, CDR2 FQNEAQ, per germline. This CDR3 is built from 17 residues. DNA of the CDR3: TGTGCCAGCAGCTTAGCGTCCCAGCAAAAATCGAACACTGAAGCTTTCTTT. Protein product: CASSLASQQKSNTEAFF.

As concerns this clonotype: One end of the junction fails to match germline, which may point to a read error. CDR3 nucleotide sequence: TGTGCCAGCAGTCGCGCGCGCCGATTCGCAACCAATGAAAAACTGTTTTTT. Translating gives CASSRARRFATNEKLFF. The chain combines TRBV2 with TRBJ1-4; D is unclear. The CDR3 totals 17 residues. Germline-derived CDR1 and CDR2 are SNHLY and FYNNEI.

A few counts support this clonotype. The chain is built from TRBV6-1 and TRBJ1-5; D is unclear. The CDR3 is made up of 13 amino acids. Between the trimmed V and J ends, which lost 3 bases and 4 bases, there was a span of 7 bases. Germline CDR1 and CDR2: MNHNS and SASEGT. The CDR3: CASSEMGNQPQHF. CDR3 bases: TGTGCCAGCAGTGAGATGGGTAATCAGCCCCAGCATTTT.

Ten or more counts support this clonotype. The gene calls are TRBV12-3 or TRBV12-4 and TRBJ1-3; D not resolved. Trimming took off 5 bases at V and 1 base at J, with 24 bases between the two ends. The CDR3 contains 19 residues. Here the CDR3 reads CASSPSLLQRVSSGNTIYF. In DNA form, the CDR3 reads TGTGCCAGCAGTCCTTCTCTACTACAGCGAGTGTCTTCTGGAAACACCATATATTTT.

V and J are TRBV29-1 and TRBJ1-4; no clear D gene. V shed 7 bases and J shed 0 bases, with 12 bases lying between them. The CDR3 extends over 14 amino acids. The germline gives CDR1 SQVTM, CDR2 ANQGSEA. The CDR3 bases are TGCAGCGCCCAGTCCGGGACAACTAATGAAAAACTGTTTTTT. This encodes CSAQSGTTNEKLFF. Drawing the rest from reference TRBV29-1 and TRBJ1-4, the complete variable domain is SAVISQKPSRDICQRGTSLTIQCQVDSQVTMMFWYRQQPGQSLTLIATANQGSEATYESGFVIDKFPISRPNLTFSTLTVSNMSPEDSSIYLCSAQSGTTNEKLFFGSGTQLSVL.

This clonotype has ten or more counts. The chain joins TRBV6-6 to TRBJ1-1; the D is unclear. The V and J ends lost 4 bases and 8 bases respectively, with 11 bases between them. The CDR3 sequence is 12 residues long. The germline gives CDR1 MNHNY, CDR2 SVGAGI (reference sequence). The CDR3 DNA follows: TGTGCCAGCAGTTCCCGGGCGTCGGAAGCTTTCTTT. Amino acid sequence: CASSSRASEAFF.

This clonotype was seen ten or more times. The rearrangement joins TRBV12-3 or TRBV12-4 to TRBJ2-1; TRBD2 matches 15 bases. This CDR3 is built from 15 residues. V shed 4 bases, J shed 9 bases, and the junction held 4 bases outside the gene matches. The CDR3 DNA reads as TGTGCCAGCAGTTCGTGGACTAGCGGGAGGGGTGAGCAGTTCTTC. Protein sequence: CASSSWTSGRGEQFF.

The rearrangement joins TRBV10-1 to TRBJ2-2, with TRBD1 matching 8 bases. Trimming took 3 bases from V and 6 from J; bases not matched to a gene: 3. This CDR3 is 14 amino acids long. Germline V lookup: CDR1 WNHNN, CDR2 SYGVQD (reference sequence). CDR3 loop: CASSDQGAPGELFF. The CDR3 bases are TGCGCCAGCAGTGATCAGGGGGCGCCCGGGGAGCTGTTTTTT.

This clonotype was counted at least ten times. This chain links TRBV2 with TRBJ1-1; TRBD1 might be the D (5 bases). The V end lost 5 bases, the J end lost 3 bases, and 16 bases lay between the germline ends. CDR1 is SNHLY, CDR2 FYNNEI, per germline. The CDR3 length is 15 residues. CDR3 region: CASSPQGGWDTEAFF. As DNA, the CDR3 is TGTGCCAGCAGTCCCCAGGGAGGGTGGGACACTGAAGCTTTCTTT. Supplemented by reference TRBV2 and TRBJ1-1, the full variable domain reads EPEVTQTPSHQVTQMGQEVILRCVPISNHLYFYWYRQILGQKVEFLVSFYNNEISEKSEIFDDQFSVERPDGSNFTLKIRSTKLEDSAMYFCASSPQGGWDTEAFFGQGTRLTVV.

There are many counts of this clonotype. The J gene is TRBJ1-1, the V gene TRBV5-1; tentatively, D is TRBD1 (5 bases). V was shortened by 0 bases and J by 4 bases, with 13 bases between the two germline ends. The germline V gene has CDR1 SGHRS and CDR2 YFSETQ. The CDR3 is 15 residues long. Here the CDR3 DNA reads TGCGCCAGCAGCTTGGACGGCAGCGGGGGCACTGAAGCTTTCTTT. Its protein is CASSLDGSGGTEAFF. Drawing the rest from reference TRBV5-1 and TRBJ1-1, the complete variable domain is KAGVTQTPRYLIKTRGQQVTLSCSPISGHRSVSWYQQTPGQGLQFLFEYFSETQRNKGNFPGRFSGRQFSNSRSEMNVSTLELGDSALYLCASSLDGSGGTEAFFGQGTRLTVV.

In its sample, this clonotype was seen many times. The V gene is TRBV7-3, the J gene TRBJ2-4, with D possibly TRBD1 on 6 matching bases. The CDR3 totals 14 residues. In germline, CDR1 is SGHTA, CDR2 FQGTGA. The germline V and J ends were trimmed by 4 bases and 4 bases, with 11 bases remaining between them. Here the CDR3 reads CASSSRTEKNIQYF. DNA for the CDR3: TGTGCCAGCAGCTCCCGGACAGAGAAAAACATTCAGTACTTC. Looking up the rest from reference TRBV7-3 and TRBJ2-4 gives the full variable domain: GAGVSQTPSNKVTEKGKYVELRCDPISGHTALYWYRQSLGQGPEFLIYFQGTGAADDSGLPNDRFFAVRPEGSVSTLKIQRTERGDSAVYLCASSSRTEKNIQYFGAGTRLSVL.